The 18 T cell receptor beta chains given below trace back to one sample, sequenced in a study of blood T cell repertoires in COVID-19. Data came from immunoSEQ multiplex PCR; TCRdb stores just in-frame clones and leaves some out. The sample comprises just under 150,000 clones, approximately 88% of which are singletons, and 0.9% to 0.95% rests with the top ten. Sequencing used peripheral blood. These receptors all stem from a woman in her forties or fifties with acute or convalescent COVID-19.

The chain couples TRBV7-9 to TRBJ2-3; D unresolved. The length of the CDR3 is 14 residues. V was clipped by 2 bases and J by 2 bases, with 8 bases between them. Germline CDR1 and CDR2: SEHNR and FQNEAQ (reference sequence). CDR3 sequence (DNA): TGTGCCAGCAGCTTACCGGGTATCACAGATACGCAGTATTTT. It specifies CASSLPGITDTQYF.

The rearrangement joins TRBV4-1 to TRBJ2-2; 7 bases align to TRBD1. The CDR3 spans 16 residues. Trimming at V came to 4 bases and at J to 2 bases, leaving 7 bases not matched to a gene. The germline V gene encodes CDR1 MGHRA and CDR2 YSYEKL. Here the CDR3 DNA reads TGCGCCAGCAGCCTAAACAGGGGACATAACACCGGGGAGCTGTTTTTT. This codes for CASSLNRGHNTGELFF.

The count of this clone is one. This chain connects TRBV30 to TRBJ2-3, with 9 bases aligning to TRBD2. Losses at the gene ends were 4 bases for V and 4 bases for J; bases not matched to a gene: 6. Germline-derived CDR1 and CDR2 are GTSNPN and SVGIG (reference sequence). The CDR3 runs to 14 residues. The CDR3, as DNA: TGTGCCTGGAACTTAGCGGGGGATGCAGATACGCAGTATTTT. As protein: CAWNLAGDADTQYF.

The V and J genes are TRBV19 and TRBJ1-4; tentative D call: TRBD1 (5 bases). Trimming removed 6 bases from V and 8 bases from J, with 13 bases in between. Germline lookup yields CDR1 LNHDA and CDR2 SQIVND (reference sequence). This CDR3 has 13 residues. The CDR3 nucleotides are TGTGCCAGTAGACAGGCCGCACCAGAAAAACTGTTTTTT. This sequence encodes CASRQAAPEKLFF.

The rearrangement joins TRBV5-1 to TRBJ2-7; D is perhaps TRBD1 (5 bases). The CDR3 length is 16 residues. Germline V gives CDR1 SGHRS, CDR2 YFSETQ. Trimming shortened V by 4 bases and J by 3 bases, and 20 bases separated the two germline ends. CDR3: CASSPDVRGRDYEQYF. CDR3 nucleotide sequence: TGCGCCAGCAGCCCGGATGTACGTGGCAGGGACTACGAGCAGTACTTC.

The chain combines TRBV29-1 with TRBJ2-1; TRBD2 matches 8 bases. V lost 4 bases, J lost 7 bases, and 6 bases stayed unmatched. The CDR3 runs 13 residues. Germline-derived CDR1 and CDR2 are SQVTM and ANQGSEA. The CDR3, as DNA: TGCAGCGTTGTGGTACTAGCGGTTAATGAGCAGTTCTTC. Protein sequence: CSVVVLAVNEQFF.

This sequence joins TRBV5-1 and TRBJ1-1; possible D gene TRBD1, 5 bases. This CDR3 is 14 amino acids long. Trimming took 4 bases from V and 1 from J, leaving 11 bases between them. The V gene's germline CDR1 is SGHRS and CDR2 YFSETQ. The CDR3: CASSPDNSNTEAFF. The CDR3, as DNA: TGCGCCAGCAGCCCGGACAATTCGAACACTGAAGCTTTCTTT.

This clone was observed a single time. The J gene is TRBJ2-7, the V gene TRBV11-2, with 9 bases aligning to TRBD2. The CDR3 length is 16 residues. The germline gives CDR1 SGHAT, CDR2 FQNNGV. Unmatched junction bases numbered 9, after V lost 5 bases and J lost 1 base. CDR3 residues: CASSPRIAGESYEQYF. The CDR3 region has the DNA TGTGCCAGCAGCCCCCGGATAGCGGGGGAATCCTACGAGCAGTACTTC.

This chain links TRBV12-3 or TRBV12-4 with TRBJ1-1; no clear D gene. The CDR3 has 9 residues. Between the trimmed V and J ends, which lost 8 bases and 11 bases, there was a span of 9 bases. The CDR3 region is CASPGWAFF. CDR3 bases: TGTGCCAGCCCCGGGTGGGCTTTCTTT.

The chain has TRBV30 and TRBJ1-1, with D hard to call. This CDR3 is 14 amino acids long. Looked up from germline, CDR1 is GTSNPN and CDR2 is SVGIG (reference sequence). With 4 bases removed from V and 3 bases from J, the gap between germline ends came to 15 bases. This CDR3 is CAWKMGRRDTEAFF. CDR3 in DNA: TGTGCCTGGAAAATGGGCAGGCGGGACACTGAAGCTTTCTTT.

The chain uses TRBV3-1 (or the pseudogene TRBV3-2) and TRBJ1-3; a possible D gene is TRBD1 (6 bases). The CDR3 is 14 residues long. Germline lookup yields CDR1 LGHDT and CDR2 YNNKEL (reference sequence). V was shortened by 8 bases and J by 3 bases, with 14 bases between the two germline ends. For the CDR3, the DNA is TGTGCCAGCCGCGGGGGCTCTTATGGAAACACCATATATTTT. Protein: CASRGGSYGNTIYF.

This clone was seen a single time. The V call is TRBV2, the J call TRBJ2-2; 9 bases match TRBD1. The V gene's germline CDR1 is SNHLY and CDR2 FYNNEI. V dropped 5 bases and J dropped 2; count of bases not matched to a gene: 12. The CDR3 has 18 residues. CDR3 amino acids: CASSPIPGTGTNTGELFF. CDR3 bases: TGTGCCAGCAGTCCTATCCCCGGGACAGGGACCAACACCGGGGAGCTGTTTTTT.

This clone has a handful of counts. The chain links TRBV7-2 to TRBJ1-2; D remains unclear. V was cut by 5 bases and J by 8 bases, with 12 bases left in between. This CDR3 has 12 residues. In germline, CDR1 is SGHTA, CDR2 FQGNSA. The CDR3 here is CASSLALGGYTF. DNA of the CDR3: TGTGCCAGCAGCCTCGCTTTGGGCGGCTACACCTTC. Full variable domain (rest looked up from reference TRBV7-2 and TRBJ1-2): GAGVSQSPSNKVTEKGKDVELRCDPISGHTALYWYRQSLGQGLEFLIYFQGNSAPDKSGLPSDRFSAERTGGSVSTLTIQRTQQEDSAVYLCASSLALGGYTFGSGTRLTVV.

The CDR3 spells CASSLRTDRGRVNSPLHF. The CDR3 DNA sequence: TGCGCCAGCAGCTTACGAACCGACAGGGGCCGGGTTAATTCACCCCTCCACTTT. The chain recombines TRBV5-1 with TRBJ1-6; 8 bases align to TRBD1. CDR1 and CDR2 (germline): SGHRS, YFSETQ. This CDR3 comprises 18 residues. The J segment lost 6 bases and the V segment lost 2 bases, leaving 13 bases of the junction unmatched.

The CDR3 is CASTASGRAAETQYF. The CDR3 DNA follows: TGTGCCAGCACTGCTAGCGGGAGGGCCGCGGAGACCCAGTACTTC. This chain connects TRBV9 to TRBJ2-5, with 12 bases matching TRBD2. CDR3 length: 15 amino acids. Germline values: CDR1 SGDLS, CDR2 YYNGEE. After removal of 6 bases from V and 5 bases from J, the junction contained 8 bases not matched to a gene.

The CDR3 coding sequence is TGTGCCAGCAGCTTAGCGAGGGGACAGAAAAGGAACTATGGCTACACCTTC. Translated: CASSLARGQKRNYGYTF. The rearrangement joins TRBV7-9 to TRBJ1-2, with 7 bases fitting TRBD1. The CDR3 is made up of 17 amino acids. Germline V gene sequence: CDR1 SEHNR, CDR2 FQNEAQ (reference sequence). The V and J ends lost 0 bases and 2 bases, in that order; junction bases with no gene match: 9.

The CDR3 sequence is CASGLVLKGPSEQYF. The CDR3, as DNA: TGTGCTAGTGGTTTGGTACTTAAGGGGCCCAGCGAGCAGTACTTC. The chain combines TRBV12-5 with TRBJ2-7; D is perhaps TRBD1 (5 bases). V shed 0 bases and J shed 6 bases, with 15 bases lying between them. The CDR3 is 15 amino acids. CDR1 LGHNT and CDR2 FRNRAP come from the germline V gene.

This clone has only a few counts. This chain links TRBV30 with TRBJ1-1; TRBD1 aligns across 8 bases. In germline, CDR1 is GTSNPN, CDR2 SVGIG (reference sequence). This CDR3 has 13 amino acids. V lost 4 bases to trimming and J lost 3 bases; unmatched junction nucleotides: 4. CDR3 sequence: CAWNGRGHTEAFF. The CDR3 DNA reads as TGTGCCTGGAACGGCAGGGGGCACACTGAAGCTTTCTTT.